This entry lists 21 T cell receptor beta chains sequenced from one sample in a study of blood T cell repertoires in COVID-19 (TCRdb year 2020). Libraries came from the immunoSEQ multiplex PCR assay. TCRdb mirrors the immuneACCESS table, restricted to in-frame sequences. Some clones are absent from its copies; in checked studies, under half trace to an unresolved V gene, and the reason for the others is unknown. The sample table contains about 130,000 clones; only one count was recorded for around 85% of them. The biggest ten clones account for over 2.5% of the sample. The sample consisted of peripheral blood. Source of these receptors: a woman of 80 years or more with acute or convalescent COVID-19.

This rearrangement joins TRBV19 to TRBJ2-2, with 7 nucleotides matching TRBD1. V dropped 4 bases and J dropped 7; count of bases not matched to a gene: 9. The CDR3 runs to 15 residues. Germline CDR1 LNHDA, CDR2 SQIVND (reference sequence). CDR3 in amino acids: CASSTRQGKSGELFF. In DNA form, the CDR3 reads TGTGCCAGTAGTACCCGACAGGGAAAGAGCGGGGAGCTGTTTTTT.

The chain couples TRBV6-1 to TRBJ1-5; D not resolved. The germline CDR1 and CDR2 sequences are MNHNS and SASEGT. The CDR3 runs 16 residues. V lost 3 bases to trimming and J lost 4 bases, with 16 bases between them. The CDR3 sequence: CASSEVAGIHNQPQHF. The CDR3, as DNA: TGTGCCAGCAGTGAGGTCGCCGGGATCCATAATCAGCCCCAGCATTTT.

The rearrangement links TRBV3-1 (or the pseudogene TRBV3-2) to TRBJ2-3, with 8 nucleotides matching TRBD1. Trimming removed 1 base from V and 0 bases from J; junction bases left unmatched: 0. This CDR3 comprises 15 residues. The germline CDR1 and CDR2 sequences are LGHDT and YNNKEL (reference sequence). CDR3 DNA: TGTGCCAGCAGCCAAGGACAGGGGAGCACAGATACGCAGTATTTT. Its translation is CASSQGQGSTDTQYF.

The J gene is TRBJ1-2, the V gene TRBV6-5; maybe TRBD1 (6 bases). The CDR3 runs to 14 residues. Germline V gives CDR1 MNHEY, CDR2 SVGAGI. V lost 5 bases and J 1 base, leaving 11 bases between the germline ends. The CDR3 loop is CASSPQGHNYGYTF. CDR3 coding DNA: TGTGCCAGCAGTCCACAGGGACATAACTATGGCTACACCTTC.

This clone has only one observation. The rearrangement joins TRBV3-1 (or the pseudogene TRBV3-2) to TRBJ1-1, with unresolved D. Trimming took 0 bases from V and 2 from J, leaving 10 bases between them. This CDR3 spans 15 amino acids. Germline V lookup: CDR1 LGHDT, CDR2 YNNKEL (reference sequence). This chain's CDR3 is CASSQDSGRNTEAFF. The CDR3 DNA is TGTGCCAGCAGCCAAGACAGCGGGCGTAACACTGAAGCTTTCTTT.

V gene TRBV12-3 or TRBV12-4 combines with J gene TRBJ2-1, with D unclear. This CDR3 is 12 amino acids long. V gave up 2 bases and J gave up 6 bases, with 5 bases separating them. In nucleotides, the CDR3 is TGTGCCAGCAGTTTAATCCTCAATGAGCAGTTCTTC. Its protein is CASSLILNEQFF.

The rearrangement joins TRBV12-5 to TRBJ2-7; 7 bases fit TRBD2. The V and J ends lost 1 base and 5 bases, in that order; junction bases with no gene match: 5. The CDR3 has 14 residues. Germline lookup yields CDR1 LGHNT and CDR2 FRNRAP. CDR3 nucleotides: TGTGCTAGTGGTTTGGCCGGGGGGACGGACGAGCAGTACTTC. Protein sequence: CASGLAGGTDEQYF.

V usage is TRBV9 and J usage is TRBJ1-3, with no clear D. Deletions cut 1 base from V and 0 bases from J, with 14 bases between. This CDR3 comprises 17 residues. In germline, CDR1 is SGDLS, CDR2 YYNGEE. CDR3 nucleotide sequence: TGTGCCAGCAGCGTATCTCGTAAAGCCGGCTCTGGAAACACCATATATTTT. Translated: CASSVSRKAGSGNTIYF.

The chain combines TRBV7-2 with TRBJ1-1, with TRBD1 identical over 7 bases. V trimming: 2 bases; J trimming: 1 base; junction bases outside the gene matches: 4. The CDR3 runs to 15 residues. Germline assignment: CDR1 SGHTA and CDR2 FQGNSA. CDR3 region: CASSLSRTGNTEAFF. CDR3 bases: TGTGCCAGCAGCTTATCCCGGACAGGGAACACTGAAGCTTTCTTT.

J is TRBJ1-1 and V is TRBV7-2; tentatively, D is TRBD1 (5 bases). Germline CDR1 and CDR2: SGHTA and FQGNSA. Trimming took 6 bases from V and 1 from J, leaving 12 bases between them. CDR3 length: 14 residues. The DNA of the CDR3 is TGTGCCAGCAGATTTAAAGGACAGAACACTGAAGCTTTCTTT. This gives the protein CASRFKGQNTEAFF.

The chain recombines TRBV30 with TRBJ1-1; D not resolved. In germline, CDR1 is GTSNPN, CDR2 SVGIG (reference sequence). V lost 0 bases to trimming and J lost 0 bases, with 5 bases between them. The CDR3 is made up of 13 amino acids. CDR3 DNA: TGTGCCTGGAGTGTAAACATGAACACTGAAGCTTTCTTT. Translating gives CAWSVNMNTEAFF.

The chain is built from TRBV2 and TRBJ1-2; D unclear. The germline V gene encodes CDR1 SNHLY and CDR2 FYNNEI. The CDR3 has 13 residues. Trimming removed 5 bases at V and 2 bases at J, with 9 bases between. CDR3 sequence reads: CASSYLQNYGYTF. The CDR3 coding sequence is TGTGCCAGCAGTTACCTGCAGAACTATGGCTACACCTTC.

The chain joins TRBV30 to TRBJ1-1; D is undetermined. The CDR3 totals 11 residues. V dropped 5 bases and J dropped 8 bases, with 12 bases sitting between them. Germline V gene sequence: CDR1 GTSNPN, CDR2 SVGIG (reference sequence). The CDR3, as DNA: TGTGCCTGGGTGGACTTTTCCGAAGCTTTCTTT. Its translation is CAWVDFSEAFF.

The rearrangement links TRBV7-3 to TRBJ1-6; TRBD1 agrees at 10 bases. The V gene's germline CDR1 is SGHTA and CDR2 FQGTGA. CDR3 size: 15 residues. J lost 8 bases, V lost 5 bases, and 6 bases had no gene match. The CDR3 DNA follows: TGTGCCAGCAGCCAAGGACAGGGGGTTCATTCACCCCTCCACTTT. Its protein product is CASSQGQGVHSPLHF. Drawing the rest from reference TRBV7-3 and TRBJ1-6, the complete variable domain is GAGVSQTPSNKVTEKGKYVELRCDPISGHTALYWYRQSLGQGPEFLIYFQGTGAADDSGLPNDRFFAVRPEGSVSTLKIQRTERGDSAVYLCASSQGQGVHSPLHFGNGTRLTVT.

This clone has a single count. This rearrangement joins TRBV7-8 to TRBJ1-2; D remains ambiguous. The germline V gene encodes CDR1 SGHVS and CDR2 FQNEAQ. The ends were cut back, 1 base at V and 4 bases at J, with 10 bases in the middle. This CDR3 is built from 14 residues. CDR3 sequence reads: CASSLGHEIYGYTF. Written as DNA, the CDR3 is TGTGCCAGCAGCTTAGGTCACGAGATCTATGGCTACACCTTC.

This rearrangement joins TRBV5-4 to TRBJ2-1, with D tentatively TRBD2 (6 bases). This CDR3 is built from 14 residues. The V end was cut by 5 bases, the J end by 0 bases, with 9 bases between. Germline loops: CDR1 SGHNT, CDR2 YYREEE (reference sequence). The CDR3 here is CASSGGSSYNEQFF. The CDR3, as DNA: TGTGCCAGCAGTGGGGGGAGCTCCTACAATGAGCAGTTCTTC.

The chain joins TRBV5-1 to TRBJ1-3; D is unclear. V was pared by 0 bases and J by 4 bases, with 11 bases between. CDR1 SGHRS and CDR2 YFSETQ come from the germline V gene. This CDR3 has 15 residues. The CDR3 sequence: CASSLALAEGNTIYF. DNA for the CDR3: TGCGCCAGCAGCTTGGCCTTGGCAGAAGGAAACACCATATATTTT.

The J gene is TRBJ1-3, the V gene TRBV5-6; D call uncertain. The V gene lost 0 bases and the J gene lost 6 bases, with 4 bases spanning the gap. This CDR3 region has 12 residues. Germline V CDR1 and CDR2: SGHDT, YYEEEE. The CDR3 here is CASSLDINTIYF. In DNA form, the CDR3 reads TGTGCCAGCAGCTTGGACATAAACACCATATATTTT.

This clone occurred once. V gene TRBV2 combines with J gene TRBJ1-5, with a weak D call TRBD1 (6 bases). The CDR3 has 14 residues. V lost 8 bases and J lost 6, with 17 bases in between. CDR1 is SNHLY and CDR2 is FYNNEI in the germline V gene. CDR3 residues: CASRAGGGGQPQHF. The CDR3 DNA is TGTGCCAGCCGTGCCGGGGGAGGGGGTCAGCCCCAGCATTTT.

The rearrangement uses TRBV6-1 and TRBJ1-4; D unclear. Deletions cut 5 bases from V and 1 base from J, with 11 bases between. This CDR3 is 15 amino acids long. Germline lookup yields CDR1 MNHNS and CDR2 SASEGT. CDR3 amino acids: CASSRSFGTNEKLFF. Here the CDR3 DNA reads TGTGCCAGCAGTCGGAGTTTTGGAACTAATGAAAAACTGTTTTTT.

The J gene is TRBJ1-1, the V gene TRBV12-5; 8 bases line up with TRBD1. Germline CDR1 and CDR2: LGHNT and FRNRAP. The CDR3 contains 17 residues. The trim removed 4 bases at V and 3 bases at J, leaving 13 bases unmatched. CDR3 sequence reads: CASGWAPRQGIDTEAFF. CDR3 in DNA: TGTGCTAGTGGTTGGGCGCCCAGACAGGGGATCGACACTGAAGCTTTCTTT.